This T cell receptor (beta chain) stems from a study of cytomegalovirus exposure and HLA in healthy donors. V was clipped by 8 bases and J by 2 bases, with 9 bases between them. Per germline, CDR1 MNHEY and CDR2 SMNVEV (reference sequence). This CDR3 comprises 12 residues. This clone occurred a few times. 60 Vbeta and 13 Jbeta primers were used in PCR. Some clones are missing from TCRdb's copy, which holds only in-frame ones; the method was immunoSEQ multiplex PCR. The table lists approximately 90,000 clones, around 8% of them singletons. The sample comprised PBMCs. This sequence joins TRBV27 and TRBJ1-1; D is uncertain. The clonotype was recovered from a man over 45 in good health and CMV-seronegative. Written as DNA, the CDR3 is TGTGCCAGCTGGAGGCCTAACACTGAAGCTTTCTTT. Translation: CASWRPNTEAFF.